These 31 T cell receptor beta chains originate from one sample sequenced in a study of cytomegalovirus exposure and HLA in healthy donors. The PCR ran on 60 Vbeta and 13 Jbeta primers. Repertoires were generated with immunoSEQ multiplex PCR, while TCRdb's copy carries only in-frame clones and drops some. Of 65,000 to 90,000 clones in the sample, roughly 77% were seen once. Material: PBMCs. The source is a man in his fifties or sixties in good health and CMV-seronegative.

As concerns this clone: Compared with germline, one end of the junction differs, possibly owing to a read error. The chain combines TRBV10-3 with TRBJ2-7; TRBD2 is a possible D gene (6 bases). CDR1 and CDR2 (germline): ENHRY, SYGVKD. The CDR3 is made up of 15 amino acids. CDR3 nucleotides: TGTGCCATCGCCGGAGGGGTTAGCGGCTACTACGAGCAGTGCTTC. The encoded protein is CAIAGGVSGYYEQCF.

To note about this clone: The germline gene is not matched at one end of the junction; a read error may be the cause. The chain links TRBV7-9 to TRBJ2-7, with D possibly being TRBD1 (6 bases). Germline loops: CDR1 SEHNR, CDR2 FQNEAQ (reference sequence). This CDR3 has 16 residues. CDR3: CSSSLSGTTPWDEQYF. CDR3 nucleotide sequence: TGTTCCAGCAGCTTATCTGGGACAACCCCATGGGACGAGCAGTACTTC.

The rearrangement uses TRBV27 and TRBJ1-2; TRBD1 matches at 8 bases. V was pared by 6 bases and J by 5 bases, with 5 bases of the junction left unmatched. CDR1 is MNHEY and CDR2 is SMNVEV in the germline V gene (reference sequence). The CDR3 contains 13 residues. The DNA of the CDR3 is TGTGCCAGCAGGGGCCAGGGGGCGTATGGCTACACCTTC. Protein product: CASRGQGAYGYTF.

V is TRBV7-3 and J is TRBJ2-1; D possibly corresponds to TRBD2 (5 bases). CDR1 is SGHTA, CDR2 FQGTGA, per germline. V gave up 5 bases and J gave up 0 bases, with 17 bases separating them. This CDR3 region has 17 residues. In DNA, the CDR3 is TGTGCCAGCAGCCCGCGGGTGGGTCCGGGCTCCTACAATGAGCAGTTCTTC. This encodes CASSPRVGPGSYNEQFF.

This clone has a handful of counts. The chain joins TRBV5-5 to TRBJ2-1; D may be TRBD2 (6 bases). There are 14 residues in the CDR3. Germline loops: CDR1 SGHKS, CDR2 YYEKEE (reference sequence). V lost 0 bases and J lost 8, with 12 bases in between. The DNA for the CDR3 is TGTGCCAGCAGCTTGGTGTTGGGGGGTGATGAGCAGTTCTTC. Its protein product is CASSLVLGGDEQFF.

The V gene is TRBV5-8, the J gene TRBJ1-5, with 9 bases that match TRBD1. The CDR3 runs to 14 residues. Germline V gene data show CDR1 as SGHTS and CDR2 as YDEGEE. Trimming cost V 5 bases and J 10 bases; bases outside gene matches: 10. The CDR3: CASSRAGQGVPQHF. Written as DNA, the CDR3 is TGTGCCAGCAGTCGTGCGGGACAGGGAGTTCCCCAGCATTTT.

Notes on this clone: The junction differs from germline at one of its ends, possibly a read error. This sequence joins TRBV7-9 and TRBJ2-7; 7 bases are shared with TRBD1. The CDR3 runs 15 residues. The V gene's germline CDR1 is SEHNR and CDR2 FQNEAQ (reference sequence). The CDR3 sequence is CSSSFIRQGRSEQYF. In DNA, the CDR3 is TGTTCCAGCAGCTTTATAAGACAGGGCCGGAGTGAGCAGTACTTC.

The chain carries TRBV6-1 and TRBJ1-6, with 10 nucleotides matching TRBD1. CDR1 is MNHNS and CDR2 is SASEGT in the germline V gene. Germline trimming cut 6 bases from V and 10 bases from J; bases unmatched to any gene: 9. The CDR3 consists of 15 residues. CDR3 DNA sequence: TGTGCCAGCAGCCCCGGGACAGGGGTATGGTCACCCCTCCACTTT. Its translation is CASSPGTGVWSPLHF.

V gene TRBV4-2 combines with J gene TRBJ2-7, with D possibly matching TRBD1 (6 bases). This CDR3 has 17 residues. Trimming shortened V by 0 bases and J by 0 bases, and 15 bases separated the two germline ends. CDR1 is LGHNA and CDR2 is YNFKEQ in the germline V gene. The CDR3 nucleotides read TGTGCCAGCAGCCAAGATCCAGGGGACGGAAGCTCCTACGAGCAGTACTTC. This translates into CASSQDPGDGSSYEQYF.

The chain joins TRBV6-5 to TRBJ1-2, with D possibly being TRBD1 (6 bases). The V gene's germline CDR1 is MNHEY and CDR2 SVGAGI. The germline V and J ends were trimmed by 6 bases and 5 bases, with 10 bases remaining between them. The CDR3 is 12 amino acids. CDR3 loop: CASRAGVYGYTF. CDR3 in DNA: TGTGCCAGCAGGGCAGGGGTATATGGCTACACCTTC.

This rearrangement joins TRBV5-8 to TRBJ1-6; no firm D call. Between the trimmed V and J ends, which lost 2 bases and 13 bases, there was a span of 22 bases. The CDR3 contains 16 residues. Germline-derived CDR1 and CDR2 are SGHTS and YDEGEE. The CDR3 region is CASSFFPRVRLSPLHF. CDR3 in DNA: TGTGCCAGCAGCTTTTTCCCCCGGGTACGTCTTAGCCCCCTCCACTTT.

J is TRBJ2-5 and V is TRBV15; weak D call: TRBD1 (7 bases). The germline CDR1 and CDR2 sequences are LNHNV and YYDKDF (reference sequence). Trimming stripped 0 bases from V and 2 bases from J, with 10 bases between. The CDR3 loop spans 15 amino acids. CDR3 region: CATSRDPGGQETQYF. CDR3 coding DNA: TGTGCCACCAGCAGAGATCCAGGGGGGCAAGAGACCCAGTACTTC.

The V call is TRBV2, the J call TRBJ2-5; a possible D gene is TRBD2 (5 bases). The V end lost 6 bases, the J end lost 5 bases, and 13 bases lay between the germline ends. Per germline, CDR1 SNHLY and CDR2 FYNNEI. The CDR3 contains 13 residues. CDR3 in amino acids: CASSGLAGETQYF. The CDR3 nucleotides are TGTGCCAGCAGCGGTCTAGCCGGGGAGACCCAGTACTTC. The variable domain in full, completed from reference TRBV2 and TRBJ2-5, reads EPEVTQTPSHQVTQMGQEVILRCVPISNHLYFYWYRQILGQKVEFLVSFYNNEISEKSEIFDDQFSVERPDGSNFTLKIRSTKLEDSAMYFCASSGLAGETQYFGPGTRLLVL.

The CDR3 DNA sequence: TGTGCCAGTAGTGCTGACTACAGGGTAACTGAAGCTTTCTTT. Translation: CASSADYRVTEAFF. The chain links TRBV19 to TRBJ1-1, with D possibly matching TRBD1 (6 bases). This CDR3 has 14 amino acids. V was cut by 5 bases and J by 5 bases, with 15 bases left in between. CDR1 is LNHDA and CDR2 is SQIVND in the germline V gene (reference sequence). Full variable domain (remainder filled in from reference TRBV19 and TRBJ1-1): DGGITQSPKYLFRKEGQNVTLSCEQNLNHDAMYWYRQDPGQGLRLIYYSQIVNDFQKGDIAEGYSVSREKKESFPLTVTSAQKNPTAFYLCASSADYRVTEAFFGQGTRLTVV.

This clone was counted a few times. The junction does not match germline at one end; this may be a read error. V usage is TRBV5-1 and J usage is TRBJ1-2; D gene uncertain. The CDR3 sequence is 13 residues long. Germline values: CDR1 SGHRS, CDR2 YFSETQ. CDR3 coding DNA: TGTGCCAGCAGCTTTAAAAAAAACTATGGCTACACCTTC. Protein: CASSFKKNYGYTF.

The chain uses TRBV6-6 and TRBJ2-7, with TRBD2 matching over 8 bases. V was clipped by 2 bases and J by 3 bases; unmatched bases: 6. Looked up from germline, CDR1 is MNHNY and CDR2 is SVGAGI (reference sequence). This CDR3 has 15 amino acids. In DNA form, the CDR3 reads TGTGCCAGCAGTTACGGGCGGGGGGTTATCTACGAGCAGTACTTC. Its translation: CASSYGRGVIYEQYF.

The chain uses TRBV2 and TRBJ2-1; the D gene is possibly TRBD2 (6 bases). CDR1 is SNHLY, CDR2 FYNNEI, per germline. The CDR3 spans 14 residues. Trimming took off 3 bases at V and 8 bases at J, with 14 bases between the two ends. CDR3 sequence reads: CASSEGTPDDEQFF. In DNA form, the CDR3 reads TGTGCCAGCAGTGAGGGGACTCCGGACGATGAGCAGTTCTTC. The full variable domain, rest sourced from reference TRBV2 and TRBJ2-1, is EPEVTQTPSHQVTQMGQEVILRCVPISNHLYFYWYRQILGQKVEFLVSFYNNEISEKSEIFDDQFSVERPDGSNFTLKIRSTKLEDSAMYFCASSEGTPDDEQFFGPGTRLTVL.

The sample holds a few counts of this clone. J is TRBJ1-2 and V is TRBV5-8, with a possible D match to TRBD1 (6 bases). The V gene's germline CDR1 is SGHTS and CDR2 YDEGEE. This CDR3 is 14 amino acids long. Trimming left V 4 bases short and J 3 bases short, with 13 bases between. CDR3 in amino acids: CASSPRGGDYGYTF. DNA of the CDR3: TGTGCCAGCAGCCCGAGGGGGGGCGACTATGGCTACACCTTC.

A word on this clone: Within the sample, other DNA sequences also encode this same CDR3. The chain carries TRBV13 and TRBJ2-7; 7 bases fit TRBD1. Per the germline V gene, CDR1 is PRHDT and CDR2 is FYEKMQ (reference sequence). The junction had 9 bases not matched to a gene; V was cut back by 5 bases and J by 5 bases. This CDR3 is 14 amino acids long. CDR3 DNA sequence: TGTGCCAGCAGCCTCAGACAGGGCGGCCACGAGCAGTACTTC. Its protein product is CASSLRQGGHEQYF.

This clone has only a few counts. The J gene is TRBJ2-3, the V gene TRBV9; possibly TRBD2 for D (5 bases). The ends were cut back, 5 bases at V and 0 bases at J, with 13 bases in the middle. The germline CDR1 and CDR2 sequences are SGDLS and YYNGEE. CDR3 length: 15 amino acids. The CDR3 DNA reads TGTGCCAGCAGTACACTCGGGGTTAGCACAGATACGCAGTATTTT. Amino acid sequence: CASSTLGVSTDTQYF.

The chain employs TRBV13 and TRBJ1-3; tentative D call: TRBD1 (6 bases). The CDR3 extends over 15 amino acids. Germline CDR1 reads PRHDT; CDR2 reads FYEKMQ (reference sequence). Trimming shortened V by 3 bases and J by 3 bases, and 12 bases separated the two germline ends. CDR3 sequence: CASSLGRGNGNTIYF. The DNA for the CDR3 is TGTGCCAGCAGCTTGGGCAGGGGAAATGGAAACACCATATATTTT.

By proportion, this clone is medium-sized. The V and J genes are TRBV6-5 and TRBJ2-1, with 10 bases fitting TRBD2. The germline V gene encodes CDR1 MNHEY and CDR2 SVGAGI. The length of the CDR3 is 13 residues. J gave up 10 bases and V 4 bases, and 4 bases lay outside the gene matches. The chain's CDR3 is CASSWGSGGEQFF. For the CDR3, the DNA is TGTGCCAGCAGTTGGGGTAGCGGGGGGGAGCAGTTCTTC.

The chain recombines TRBV7-9 with TRBJ1-1, with D perhaps TRBD1 (6 bases). V lost 5 bases, J lost 6 bases, and 22 bases lay in between. The CDR3 contains 16 residues. Germline V CDR1 and CDR2: SEHNR, FQNEAQ (reference sequence). The DNA of the CDR3 is TGTGCCAGCAGCACCGGACCACAGGGAAGGATCGCTGAAGCTTTCTTT. Its protein is CASSTGPQGRIAEAFF. The full variable domain, in which reference TRBV7-9 and TRBJ1-1 provide the parts outside the CDR3, is DTGVSQNPRHKITKRGQNVTFRCDPISEHNRLYWYRQTLGQGPEFLTYFQNEAQLEKSRLLSDRFSAERPKGSFSTLEIQRTEQGDSAMYLCASSTGPQGRIAEAFFGQGTRLTVV.

This chain connects TRBV7-9 to TRBJ2-5, with TRBD1 identical over 9 bases. The CDR3 is made up of 18 amino acids. Germline lookup yields CDR1 SEHNR and CDR2 FQNEAQ (reference sequence). V shed 4 bases and J 5 bases; nucleotides not matched to a gene: 17. CDR3 DNA: TGTGCCAGCAGCTCAGACCCCGGGACAGGGCCTTTCCGGGAGACCCAGTACTTC. Protein: CASSSDPGTGPFRETQYF.

The rearrangement links TRBV6-6 to TRBJ2-1, with TRBD2 identical over 12 bases. The germline gives CDR1 MNHNY, CDR2 SVGAGI (reference sequence). The CDR3 spans 16 residues. V dropped 11 bases and J dropped 1; count of bases not matched to a gene: 9. The CDR3 DNA follows: TGTGCCGCGACGCCTAGCGGGGGGGTTTCCTACAATGAGCAGTTCTTC. Residues: CAATPSGGVSYNEQFF.

The chain has TRBV15 and TRBJ1-1, with D perhaps TRBD1 (6 bases). This CDR3 has 13 residues. Looked up from germline, CDR1 is LNHNV and CDR2 is YYDKDF (reference sequence). The V end was cut by 9 bases, the J end by 5 bases, with 16 bases between. CDR3 DNA sequence: TGTGCCACAGGGGGGGGCGGAGGGACTGAAGCTTTCTTT. Residues: CATGGGGGTEAFF.

The CDR3 here is CASSLSSGSRGGYTF. The CDR3 coding sequence is TGTGCCAGCAGTTTATCGTCGGGATCTCGGGGGGGCTACACCTTC. The chain carries TRBV27 and TRBJ1-2, with a tentative D call TRBD1 (5 bases). The V gene's germline CDR1 is MNHEY and CDR2 SMNVEV (reference sequence). Trimming took off 0 bases at V and 8 bases at J, with 16 bases between the two ends. There are 15 residues in the CDR3.

CDR3 in DNA: TGCGCCAGCAGCCCGGCTAGCGGTGAGAACACCGGGGAGCTGTTTTTT. Its protein is CASSPASGENTGELFF. V is TRBV4-1 and J is TRBJ2-2; 7 positions agree with TRBD2. The ends lost 4 bases at V and 1 base at J; junction bases unmatched: 6. This CDR3 spans 16 amino acids. Germline V gives CDR1 MGHRA, CDR2 YSYEKL.

The gene calls are TRBV18 and TRBJ2-1; D remains unclear. The CDR3 has 14 amino acids. V lost 3 bases to trimming and J lost 4 bases, with 10 bases between them. Germline lookup yields CDR1 KGHSH and CDR2 LQKENI. For the CDR3, the DNA is TGTGCCAGCTCACCCCCCTCCAGGTACAATGAGCAGTTCTTC. Encoded protein: CASSPPSRYNEQFF.

CDR3 protein: CASRGRGYSNQPQHF. The CDR3 nucleotides read TGTGCCAGCAGAGGGAGGGGCTATAGCAATCAGCCCCAGCATTTT. The V gene is TRBV2, the J gene TRBJ1-5, with a possible D match to TRBD1 (5 bases). CDR3 length: 15 amino acids. The germline V gene has CDR1 SNHLY and CDR2 FYNNEI. Trimming stripped 6 bases from V and 0 bases from J, with 12 bases between.

This clone was seen a few times. The chain uses TRBV19 and TRBJ2-7; D is perhaps TRBD1 (5 bases). V dropped 3 bases and J dropped 5 bases, with 11 bases sitting between them. The germline V gene encodes CDR1 LNHDA and CDR2 SQIVND (reference sequence). CDR3 length: 13 amino acids. The CDR3 here is CASSIWGQDEQYF. CDR3 nucleotide sequence: TGTGCCAGTAGTATCTGGGGCCAGGACGAGCAGTACTTC.